Listed below are T cell receptor beta chains from one sample, sequenced in a study of T cell responses to AZD1222 COVID-19 vaccine. Repertoires were generated with immunoSEQ multiplex PCR, while TCRdb's copy carries only in-frame clones and drops some. The sample includes under 200,000 clones, over 85% of them seen just once. The sequencing here drew on peripheral blood, taken on day 0 of AZD1222 vaccination. The origin of the receptors is an adult in good health. The conserved cysteine and the conserved F or W are not part of the CDR3 here.

v_call cdr3_aa
TRBV7-8 ALQQAGGSDTQY
TRBV6-5 ATSLGDGYT
TRBV11-2 ASSRTGSQETQY
TRBV19 ASSLLPYSNQPQH
TRBV19 ASSMRQATNEKLF
TRBV27 ASWPGEGRETQY
TRBV6-5 ASRPGSGNTIY
TRBV6-5 ASRRTGGNTIY
TRBV5-1 ASSLGGQGIKNSPLH
TRBV7-9 ASSQNAGRSSYNEQF
TRBV29-1 SAVTGPQFDAF
TRBV28 ASSLRGGQGSNQPQH
TRBV25-1 ASSGGGLAGASYNEQF
TRBV18 ASSPGEETQY
TRBV5-6 ASSLYDNEQF
TRBV4-2 ASSQDKDSFYGYT
TRBV7-2 ASSLGSSYGYT
TRBV14 TGGGPDYGYT
TRBV18 ASSPSAGGETQY
TRBV7-6 ASSRLQGAMGYGYT